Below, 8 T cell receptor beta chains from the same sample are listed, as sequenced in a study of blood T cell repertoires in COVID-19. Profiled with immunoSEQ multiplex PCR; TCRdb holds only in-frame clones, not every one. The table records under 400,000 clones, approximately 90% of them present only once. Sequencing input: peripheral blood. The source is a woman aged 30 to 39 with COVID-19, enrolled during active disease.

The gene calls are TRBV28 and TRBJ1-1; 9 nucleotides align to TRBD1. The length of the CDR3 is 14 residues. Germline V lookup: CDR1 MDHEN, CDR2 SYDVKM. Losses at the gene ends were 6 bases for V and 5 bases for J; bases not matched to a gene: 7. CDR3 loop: CASRGTGYFTEAFF. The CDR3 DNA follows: TGTGCCAGCAGAGGGACAGGGTATTTTACTGAAGCTTTCTTT.

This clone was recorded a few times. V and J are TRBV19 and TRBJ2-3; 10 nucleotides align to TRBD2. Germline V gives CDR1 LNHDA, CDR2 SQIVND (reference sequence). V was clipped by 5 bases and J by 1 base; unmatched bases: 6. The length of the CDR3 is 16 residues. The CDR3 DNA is TGTGCCAGTAGTCCCGGACTAGCGGACCGCACAGATACGCAGTATTTT. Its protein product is CASSPGLADRTDTQYF.

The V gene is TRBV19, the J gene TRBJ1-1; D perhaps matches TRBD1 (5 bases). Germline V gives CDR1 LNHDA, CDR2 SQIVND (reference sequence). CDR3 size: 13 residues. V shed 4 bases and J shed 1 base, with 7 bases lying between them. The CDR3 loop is CASSSQGNTEAFF. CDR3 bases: TGTGCCAGTAGTAGCCAGGGGAACACTGAAGCTTTCTTT.

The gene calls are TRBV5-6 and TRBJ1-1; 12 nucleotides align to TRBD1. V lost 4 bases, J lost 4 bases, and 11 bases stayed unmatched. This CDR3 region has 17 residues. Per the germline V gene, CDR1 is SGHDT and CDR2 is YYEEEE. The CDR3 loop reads CASSPVGGQGAGTEAFF. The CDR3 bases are TGTGCCAGCAGCCCAGTCGGGGGACAGGGGGCGGGCACTGAAGCTTTCTTT.

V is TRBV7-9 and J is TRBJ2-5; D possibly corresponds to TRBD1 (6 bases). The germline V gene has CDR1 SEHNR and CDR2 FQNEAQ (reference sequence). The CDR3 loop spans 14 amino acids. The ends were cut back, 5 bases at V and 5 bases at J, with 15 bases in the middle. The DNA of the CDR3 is TGTGCCAGCAGCACACAGGGATTTAGGGAGACCCAGTACTTC. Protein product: CASSTQGFRETQYF.

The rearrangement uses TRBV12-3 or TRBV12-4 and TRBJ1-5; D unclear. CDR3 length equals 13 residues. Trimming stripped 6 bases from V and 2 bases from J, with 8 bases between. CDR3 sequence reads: CASSPGRNQPQHF. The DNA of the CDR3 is TGTGCCAGCAGCCCGGGTCGCAATCAGCCCCAGCATTTT.

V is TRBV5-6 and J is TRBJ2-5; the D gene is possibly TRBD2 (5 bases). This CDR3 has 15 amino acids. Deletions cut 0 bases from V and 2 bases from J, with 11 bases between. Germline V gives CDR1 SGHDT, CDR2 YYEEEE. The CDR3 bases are TGTGCCAGCAGCTTGGTATACGGGGTTCAAGAGACCCAGTACTTC. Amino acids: CASSLVYGVQETQYF.

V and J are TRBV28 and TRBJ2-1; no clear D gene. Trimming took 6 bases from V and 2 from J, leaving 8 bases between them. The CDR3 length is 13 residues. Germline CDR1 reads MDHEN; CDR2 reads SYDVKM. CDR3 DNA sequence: TGTGCCAGCAGCTCTGGGCCCTACAATGAGCAGTTCTTC. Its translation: CASSSGPYNEQFF.